The 21 T cell receptor beta chains listed next were all sequenced from one sample in a study of blood T cells in healthy people across ages (dated by TCRdb to about 2015). The method behind the library was 5' RACE. These reads were obtained on an Illumina HiSeq 2500. A second PCR of roughly 6 to 11 cycles was run with a J-beta primer mix and a sample-barcoded 5' primer. TCRdb took the public reads, trimmed them with fastp at Q25, ran MiXCR for clone calling and kept in-frame beta chains. Every CDR3 protein is listed once, alongside the most common genes and DNA of its rows. Recorded for this sample are approximately 1.5 million distinct CDR3 sequences; approximately 42% of them occurred a single time. The top ten hold over 3.5% of the sample. The sequenced sample was blood. The receptor set was obtained from a woman between 18 and 30 years old in good health.

The chain combines TRBV11-2 with TRBJ2-7; D perhaps matches TRBD1 (6 bases). With 0 bases removed from V and 1 base from J, the gap between germline ends came to 13 bases. Germline CDR1 SGHAT, CDR2 FQNNGV. This CDR3 is 16 amino acids long. The CDR3 bases are TGTGCCAGCAGCTTAGATCCCGGACAGCATTCCTACGAGCAGTACTTC. It encodes CASSLDPGQHSYEQYF.

On this clonotype: It may be a read error: a sequence one base away is much more abundant. The CDR3 loop is CASSWDGSSYNEQYF. The CDR3 bases are TGTGCCAGCAGCTGGGACGGTAGCTCCTACAATGAGCAGTACTTC. The chain recombines TRBV11-3 with TRBJ2-5; D could derive from TRBD1 or TRBD2 (5 bases each). V lost 4 bases and J lost 11, with 23 bases in between. The CDR3 totals 15 residues. Germline CDR1 SGHNT, CDR2 YENEEA.

CDR3 coding DNA: TGCAGTGCTAGAGGGCAAGTAACTTTTACCGCAGATACGCAGTATTTT. Protein: CSARGQVTFTADTQYF. The chain carries TRBV20-1 and TRBJ2-3; D not certain. CDR3 length: 16 residues. The V gene lost 1 base and the J gene lost 4 bases, with 18 bases spanning the gap. Looked up from germline, CDR1 is DFQATT and CDR2 is SNEGSKA (reference sequence).

This clonotype was counted only a few times. The gene calls are TRBV7-2 and TRBJ1-2, with TRBD1 as a possible D gene (6 bases). CDR3 length equals 14 residues. The V gene's germline CDR1 is SGHTA and CDR2 FQGNSA. The V end was cut by 1 base, the J end by 8 bases, with 14 bases between. DNA for the CDR3: TGTGCCAGCAGCTTAGTGCCCAGGGGTGGGGGCTACACCTTC. This sequence encodes CASSLVPRGGGYTF. The full variable domain, in which reference TRBV7-2 and TRBJ1-2 provide the parts outside the CDR3, is GAGVSQSPSNKVTEKGKDVELRCDPISGHTALYWYRQSLGQGLEFLIYFQGNSAPDKSGLPSDRFSAERTGGSVSTLTIQRTQQEDSAVYLCASSLVPRGGGYTFGSGTRLTVV.

This clonotype was seen only a few times. V gene TRBV29-1 combines with J gene TRBJ2-1; tentative D call: TRBD2 (7 bases). The CDR3 extends over 15 amino acids. V lost 2 bases to trimming and J lost 9 bases, with 20 bases between them. Germline CDR1 and CDR2: SQVTM and ANQGSEA. The CDR3 bases are TGCAGCGTTGAAAGGGGGGGGGCCTCGGTAGGTGAGCAGTTCTTC. Translated, it gives CSVERGGASVGEQFF.

The chain is built from TRBV10-3 and TRBJ1-2, with D perhaps TRBD1 (5 bases). The V end was cut by 0 bases, the J end by 2 bases, with 7 bases between. Germline CDR1 and CDR2: ENHRY and SYGVKD. The CDR3 totals 14 residues. CDR3 amino acids: CAISESWGNYGYTF. For the CDR3, the DNA is TGTGCCATCAGTGAGTCATGGGGGAACTATGGCTACACCTTC.

The sample holds many counts of this clonotype. This rearrangement joins TRBV20-1 to TRBJ2-1; 8 nucleotides line up with TRBD2. The CDR3 length is 15 residues. Germline V gives CDR1 DFQATT, CDR2 SNEGSKA (reference sequence). The junction had 6 bases not matched to a gene; V was cut back by 5 bases and J by 0 bases. The chain's CDR3 is CSASVAGSSYNEQFF. CDR3 sequence (DNA): TGCAGTGCTTCCGTAGCGGGAAGCTCCTACAATGAGCAGTTCTTC.

The chain has TRBV4-1 and TRBJ2-3; 11 bases align to TRBD2. The length of the CDR3 is 16 residues. Per germline, CDR1 MGHRA and CDR2 YSYEKL. V lost 1 base to trimming and J lost 5 bases; unmatched junction nucleotides: 5. CDR3 in DNA: TGCGCCAGCAGCCAAGGTAGCGGGGGGGATAGAGATACGCAGTATTTT. Its protein product is CASSQGSGGDRDTQYF.

The V gene is TRBV4-1, the J gene TRBJ2-1; 7 bases are shared with TRBD2. The CDR3 spans 13 residues. Losses at the gene ends were 2 bases for V and 13 bases for J; bases not matched to a gene: 8. Germline CDR1 is MGHRA and CDR2 is YSYEKL. The CDR3 bases are TGCGCCAGCAGCCAACAGGCTAGCGGAAAACAGTTCTTC. Its protein is CASSQQASGKQFF.

The CDR3 spells CASSVDNHREQFF. Here the CDR3 DNA reads TGTGCCAGCAGCGTAGACAACCATCGTGAGCAGTTCTTC. The chain has TRBV9 and TRBJ2-1; no clear D gene. V lost 0 bases and J 9 bases, leaving 10 bases between the germline ends. This CDR3 contains 13 residues. Germline V gives CDR1 SGDLS, CDR2 YYNGEE.

This clonotype has only a few counts. The CDR3 DNA follows: TGCGCCAGCAGCCAAGATCGCGCCCACGAGCAGTACTTC. Its translation: CASSQDRAHEQYF. The chain uses TRBV4-3 and TRBJ2-7, with D unclear. The CDR3 runs 13 residues. V lost 0 bases and J lost 5, with 8 bases in between. Germline-derived CDR1 and CDR2 are LGHNA and YSLEER.

This rearrangement joins TRBV20-1 to TRBJ1-2; D not resolved. V was cut by 6 bases and J by 4 bases, with 12 bases left in between. CDR3 size: 12 residues. Germline-derived CDR1 and CDR2 are DFQATT and SNEGSKA (reference sequence). The CDR3 is CSAGPLPYGYTF. As DNA, the CDR3 is TGCAGTGCCGGACCGCTGCCCTATGGCTACACCTTC.

There are a few counts of this clonotype. The rearrangement uses TRBV18 and TRBJ2-4, with 8 nucleotides matching TRBD2. Germline V gene sequence: CDR1 KGHSH, CDR2 LQKENI. V shed 2 bases and J 7 bases; nucleotides not matched to a gene: 7. The CDR3 spans 15 residues. The CDR3 spells CASSPGLAGKNIQYF. The DNA of the CDR3 is TGTGCCAGCTCACCAGGGCTAGCGGGCAAGAACATTCAGTACTTC.

About this clonotype itself: Germline and junction disagree at one end, which may indicate a read error. The gene calls are TRBV7-9 and TRBJ2-7; D may be TRBD2 (5 bases). The CDR3 contains 14 residues. CDR1 is SEHNR and CDR2 is FQNEAQ in the germline V gene (reference sequence). The DNA for the CDR3 is TGTGCCCGCAGCAGAAGCGGTACCAACTACGAGCAGTACTTC. Protein product: CARSRSGTNYEQYF.

CDR3 loop: CATQIWGMDTDTQYF. The CDR3 DNA reads as TGTGCCACCCAAATCTGGGGGATGGACACAGATACGCAGTATTTT. The genes are TRBV3-1 and TRBJ2-3; D may match TRBD1 or TRBD2 (5 bases each). The CDR3 runs to 15 residues. Germline CDR1 reads LGHDT; CDR2 reads YNNKEL (reference sequence). Deletions cut 10 bases from V and 2 bases from J, with 19 bases between.

This clonotype appeared once. A read error may explain this, as a much larger clone is one base away. CDR3 nucleotide sequence: TGTGCCAGCTCGCAGGGGTCTTACGAGGAGCAGTACTTC. Translation: CASSQGSYEEQYF. V gene TRBV12-3 or TRBV12-4 combines with J gene TRBJ2-7; D is perhaps TRBD1 (6 bases). Trimming took off 8 bases at V and 7 bases at J, with 18 bases between the two ends. This CDR3 contains 13 residues.

Only a few counts were recorded for this clonotype. CDR3 DNA sequence: TGTGCCAGCAAAAACGGGGGACTAGCGGGGGCTCAGTACTTC. As protein: CASKNGGLAGAQYF. V is TRBV6-5 and J is TRBJ2-7; TRBD2 agrees at 14 bases. The CDR3 has 14 residues. Germline CDR1 MNHEY, CDR2 SVGAGI. V lost 7 bases and J lost 10; bases outside the gene matches: 9.

The chain employs TRBV11-2 and TRBJ1-2; D gene unclear. Germline V gene sequence: CDR1 SGHAT, CDR2 FQNNGV. The CDR3 is 17 amino acids. The V end was cut by 6 bases, the J end by 3 bases, with 23 bases between. DNA of the CDR3: TGTGCCAGCAGACCACTCGCAATCCGTCGCGGCGACTATGGCTACACCTTC. Its protein is CASRPLAIRRGDYGYTF.

This chain uses TRBV9 with TRBJ1-1; 7 bases map to TRBD1. Trimming at V came to 3 bases and at J to 3 bases, leaving 5 bases not matched to a gene. Per the germline V gene, CDR1 is SGDLS and CDR2 is YYNGEE. This CDR3 has 14 amino acids. DNA of the CDR3: TGTGCCAGCAGCGAAAGGGGGCATGACACTGAAGCTTTCTTT. It specifies CASSERGHDTEAFF.

The chain combines TRBV7-2 with TRBJ2-3; 7 nucleotides align to TRBD2. The V gene end was trimmed by 3 bases and the J gene end by 8 bases; junction bases not matched to a gene: 11. CDR3 length: 15 residues. Germline assignment: CDR1 SGHTA and CDR2 FQGNSA. The chain's CDR3 is CASSFEREEGGTQYF. CDR3 bases: TGTGCCAGCAGCTTCGAACGGGAGGAAGGAGGTACGCAGTATTTT.

Of note for this clonotype: One end of the junction is discordant with germline, which a read error may explain. The rearrangement joins TRBV20-1 to TRBJ2-7, with D possibly TRBD2 on 6 matching bases. Germline V gene sequence: CDR1 DFQATT, CDR2 SNEGSKA (reference sequence). CDR3 length: 13 amino acids. The CDR3 is CSATSQSSYEQYF. CDR3 coding DNA: TGCAGCGCTACTAGCCAGAGCTCCTACGAGCAGTACTTC.